These 2 T cell receptor beta chains share one sample of origin, sequenced in a study of T cells in Graves' hyperthyroidism and ophthalmopathy. From RNA transcripts, TCR beta CDR3 regions were amplified. First-round RT-PCR targeting the TCR CDR3 was performed with the HTBI primer set. In TCRdb, the multiplex PCR reads were re-called with MiXCR into one record per CDR3 protein. The sample consists of 500,000 to 650,000 distinct CDR3 sequences, approximately 15% of them appearing once. The sample was blood. The receptor set was obtained from a woman between 40 and 50 years old with Graves' hyperthyroidism.

This clonotype was counted only a few times. This chain connects TRBV10-1 to TRBJ2-3, with unresolved D. The germline gives CDR1 WNHNN, CDR2 SYGVQD (reference sequence). This CDR3 spans 13 amino acids. The V and J ends lost 3 bases and 8 bases respectively, with 12 bases between them. The CDR3 region is CASSDLDSSTQYF. Here the CDR3 DNA reads TGCGCCAGCAGTGACCTTGACTCCAGTACGCAGTATTTT.

This clonotype has a count of ten or more. The chain couples TRBV28 to TRBJ2-7; TRBD1 aligns across 8 bases. Germline V CDR1 and CDR2: MDHEN, SYDVKM. The V segment lost 6 bases and the J segment 2 bases; nucleotides outside the gene matches: 15. CDR3 length: 17 amino acids. The DNA for the CDR3 is TGTGCCAGCAGACCTCTCGTCGGTGCAGGGGGCCCCTACGAGCAGTACTTC. The encoded protein is CASRPLVGAGGPYEQYF.